This T cell receptor (beta chain) was captured in a study of cytomegalovirus exposure and HLA in healthy donors. The study drew the donors from its roughly 120-subject validation cohort, separate from the approximately 700-subject first cohort. Whole-study findings and limits: According to the study, approximately 150 TCR beta chains were cytomegalovirus-associated.

TCRdb's copy holds only in-frame clones and misses some; the assay was immunoSEQ multiplex PCR. The table has under 200,000 clones, 86% seen once; the top ten hold 5.7%. The V gene's germline CDR1 is SGHNT and CDR2 YYREEE (reference sequence). Losses at the gene ends were 2 bases for V and 7 bases for J; bases not matched to a gene: 10. The CDR3 is 15 amino acids. This clone has a single count. The target antigen is unknown. What was sequenced was PBMCs. The origin of this receptor is a woman in her 30s in good health and CMV-seronegative. This chain joins TRBV5-4 and TRBJ2-3, with TRBD2 matching 7 bases. CDR3 sequence reads: CASSFEPTSGNTQYF. In nucleotides, the CDR3 is TGTGCCAGCAGCTTCGAACCGACCAGCGGGAATACGCAGTATTTT. Full variable domain (rest looked up from reference TRBV5-4 and TRBJ2-3): ETGVTQSPTHLIKTRGQQVTLRCSSQSGHNTVSWYQQALGQGPQFIFQYYREEENGRGNFPPRFSGLQFPNYSSELNVNALELDDSALYLCASSFEPTSGNTQYFGPGTRLTVL.